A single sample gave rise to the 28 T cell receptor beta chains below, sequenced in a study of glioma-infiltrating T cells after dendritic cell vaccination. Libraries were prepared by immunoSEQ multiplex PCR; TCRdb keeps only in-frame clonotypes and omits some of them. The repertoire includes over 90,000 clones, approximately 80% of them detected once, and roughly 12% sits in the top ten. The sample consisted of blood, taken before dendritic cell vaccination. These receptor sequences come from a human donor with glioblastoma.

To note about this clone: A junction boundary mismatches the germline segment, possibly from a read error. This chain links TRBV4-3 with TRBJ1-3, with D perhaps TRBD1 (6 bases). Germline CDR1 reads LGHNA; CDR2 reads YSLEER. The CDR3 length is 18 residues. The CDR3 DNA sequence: TGCGCCGGCAGCCAAGATTTGGTGACAGGAAATTTTGGAAACACCATATATTTT. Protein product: CAGSQDLVTGNFGNTIYF.

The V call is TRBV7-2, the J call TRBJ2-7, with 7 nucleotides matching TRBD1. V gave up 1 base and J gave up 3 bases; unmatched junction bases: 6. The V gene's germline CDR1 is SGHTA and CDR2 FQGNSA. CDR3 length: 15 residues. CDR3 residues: CASSLVGDRVYEQYF. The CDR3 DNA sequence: TGTGCCAGCAGCTTAGTGGGGGACAGAGTCTACGAGCAGTACTTC.

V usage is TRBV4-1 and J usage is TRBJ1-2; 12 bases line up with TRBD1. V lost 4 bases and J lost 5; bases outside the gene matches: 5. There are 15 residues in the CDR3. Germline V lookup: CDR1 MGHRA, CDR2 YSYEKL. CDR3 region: CASSPGQGARYGYTF. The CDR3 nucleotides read TGCGCCAGCAGCCCGGGACAGGGGGCGCGGTATGGCTACACCTTC.

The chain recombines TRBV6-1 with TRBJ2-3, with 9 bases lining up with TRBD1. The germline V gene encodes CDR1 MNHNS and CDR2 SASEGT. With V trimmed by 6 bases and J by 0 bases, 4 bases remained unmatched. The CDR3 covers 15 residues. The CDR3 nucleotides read TGTGCCAGCAGCTTACAGGGGGCGAGCACAGATACGCAGTATTTT. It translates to CASSLQGASTDTQYF.

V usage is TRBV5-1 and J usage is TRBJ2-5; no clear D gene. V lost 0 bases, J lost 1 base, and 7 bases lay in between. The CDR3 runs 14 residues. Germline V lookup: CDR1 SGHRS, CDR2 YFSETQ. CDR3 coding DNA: TGCGCCAGCAGCTTGGTAACAGTCCAAGAGACCCAGTACTTC. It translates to CASSLVTVQETQYF.

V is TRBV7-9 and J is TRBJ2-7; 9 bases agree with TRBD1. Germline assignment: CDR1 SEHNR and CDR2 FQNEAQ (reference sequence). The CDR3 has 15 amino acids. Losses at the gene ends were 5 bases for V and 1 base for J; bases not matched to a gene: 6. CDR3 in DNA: TGTGCCAGCAGCCCTACAGGGGGCCTTTCCTACGAGCAGTACTTC. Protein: CASSPTGGLSYEQYF.

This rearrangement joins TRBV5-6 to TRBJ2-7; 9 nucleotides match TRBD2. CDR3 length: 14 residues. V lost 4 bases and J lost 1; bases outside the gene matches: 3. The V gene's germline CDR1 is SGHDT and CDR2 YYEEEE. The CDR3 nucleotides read TGTGCCAGCAGCCAGCTAGCGGGGTCCTACGAGCAGTACTTC. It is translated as CASSQLAGSYEQYF. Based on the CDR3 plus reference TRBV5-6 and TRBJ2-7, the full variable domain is DAGVTQSPTHLIKTRGQQVTLRCSPKSGHDTVSWYQQALGQGPQFIFQYYEEEERQRGNFPDRFSGHQFPNYSSELNVNALLLGDSALYLCASSQLAGSYEQYFGPGTRLTVT.

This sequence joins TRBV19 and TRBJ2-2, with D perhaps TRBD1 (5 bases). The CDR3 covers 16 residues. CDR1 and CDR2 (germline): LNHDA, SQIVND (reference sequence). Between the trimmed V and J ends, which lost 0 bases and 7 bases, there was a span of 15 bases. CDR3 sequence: CASSIDRGQNLGELFF. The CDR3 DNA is TGTGCCAGTAGTATAGACCGAGGACAAAATCTCGGGGAGCTGTTTTTT. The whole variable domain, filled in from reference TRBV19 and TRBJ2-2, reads DGGITQSPKYLFRKEGQNVTLSCEQNLNHDAMYWYRQDPGQGLRLIYYSQIVNDFQKGDIAEGYSVSREKKESFPLTVTSAQKNPTAFYLCASSIDRGQNLGELFFGEGSRLTVL.

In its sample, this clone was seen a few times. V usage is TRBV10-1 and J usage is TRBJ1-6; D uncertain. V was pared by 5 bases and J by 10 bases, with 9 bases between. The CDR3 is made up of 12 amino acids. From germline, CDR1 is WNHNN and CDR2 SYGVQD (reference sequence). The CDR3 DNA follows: TGCGCCAGCAGTAGCGAAACCTCACCCCTCCACTTT. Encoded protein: CASSSETSPLHF.

The CDR3 coding sequence is TGTGCTAGTGGTCCATTGCAGACAGGGTTGCTTAATTACGAGCAGTACTTC. It translates to CASGPLQTGLLNYEQYF. The chain recombines TRBV12-5 with TRBJ2-7, with 7 bases lining up with TRBD1. The V gene end was trimmed by 5 bases and the J gene end by 4 bases; junction bases not matched to a gene: 17. Per germline, CDR1 LGHNT and CDR2 FRNRAP. The CDR3 sequence is 17 residues long.

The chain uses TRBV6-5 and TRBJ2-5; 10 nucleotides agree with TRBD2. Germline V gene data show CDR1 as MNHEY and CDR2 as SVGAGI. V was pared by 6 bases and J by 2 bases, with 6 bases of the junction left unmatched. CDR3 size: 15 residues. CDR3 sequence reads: CASRQTSGAQETQYF. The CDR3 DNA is TGTGCCAGCAGGCAAACTAGCGGGGCACAAGAGACCCAGTACTTC.

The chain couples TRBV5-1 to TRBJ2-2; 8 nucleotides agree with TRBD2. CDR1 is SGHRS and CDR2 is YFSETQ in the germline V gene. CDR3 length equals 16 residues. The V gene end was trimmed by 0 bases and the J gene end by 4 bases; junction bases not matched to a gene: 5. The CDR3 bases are TGCGCCAGCAGCTTGGGTGGAGCGGGAGCCACCGGGGAGCTGTTTTTT. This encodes CASSLGGAGATGELFF.

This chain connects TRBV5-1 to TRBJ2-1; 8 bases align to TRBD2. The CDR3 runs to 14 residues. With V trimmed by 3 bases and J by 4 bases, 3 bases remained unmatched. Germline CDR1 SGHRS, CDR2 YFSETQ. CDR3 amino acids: CASSYSGGYNEQFF. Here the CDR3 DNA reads TGCGCCAGCAGCTACAGCGGGGGATACAATGAGCAGTTCTTC.

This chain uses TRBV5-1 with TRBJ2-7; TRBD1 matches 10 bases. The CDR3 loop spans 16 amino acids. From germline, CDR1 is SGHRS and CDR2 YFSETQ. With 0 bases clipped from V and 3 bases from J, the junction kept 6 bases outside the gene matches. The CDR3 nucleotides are TGCGCCAGCAGCTTGGCCGCAGGGACAGGGGACTACGAGCAGTACTTC. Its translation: CASSLAAGTGDYEQYF.

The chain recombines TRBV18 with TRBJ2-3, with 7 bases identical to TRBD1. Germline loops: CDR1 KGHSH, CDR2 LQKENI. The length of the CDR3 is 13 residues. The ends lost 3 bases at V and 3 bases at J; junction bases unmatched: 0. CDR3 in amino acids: CASSPGQTDTQYF. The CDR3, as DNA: TGTGCCAGCTCACCGGGACAGACAGATACGCAGTATTTT.

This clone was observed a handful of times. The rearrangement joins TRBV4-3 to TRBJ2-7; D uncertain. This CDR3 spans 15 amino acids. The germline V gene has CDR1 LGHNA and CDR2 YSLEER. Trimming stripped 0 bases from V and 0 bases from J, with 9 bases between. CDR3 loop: CASSQERQISYEQYF. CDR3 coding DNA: TGCGCCAGCAGCCAAGAGCGGCAAATCTCCTACGAGCAGTACTTC.

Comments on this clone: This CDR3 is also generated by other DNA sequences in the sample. This CDR3 reads CASSLTVSGANVLTF. The CDR3 coding sequence is TGCGCCAGCAGCTTAACGGTCTCTGGGGCCAACGTCCTGACTTTC. The V call is TRBV5-1, the J call TRBJ2-6; unclear D gene. The length of the CDR3 is 15 residues. Germline V gene sequence: CDR1 SGHRS, CDR2 YFSETQ. V was pared by 2 bases and J by 0 bases, with 6 bases between. The complete variable domain, with remaining parts taken from reference TRBV5-1 and TRBJ2-6, reads KAGVTQTPRYLIKTRGQQVTLSCSPISGHRSVSWYQQTPGQGLQFLFEYFSETQRNKGNFPGRFSGRQFSNSRSEMNVSTLELGDSALYLCASSLTVSGANVLTFGAGSRLTVL.

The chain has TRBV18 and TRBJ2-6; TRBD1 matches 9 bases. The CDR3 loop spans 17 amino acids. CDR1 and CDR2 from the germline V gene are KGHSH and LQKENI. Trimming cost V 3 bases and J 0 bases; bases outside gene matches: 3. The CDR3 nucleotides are TGTGCCAGCTCACCCGGACAGGGGAGCTCTGGGGCCAACGTCCTGACTTTC. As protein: CASSPGQGSSGANVLTF.

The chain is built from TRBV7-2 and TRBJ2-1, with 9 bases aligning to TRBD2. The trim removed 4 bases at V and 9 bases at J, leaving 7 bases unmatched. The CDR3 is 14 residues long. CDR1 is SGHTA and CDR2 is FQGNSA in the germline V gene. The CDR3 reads CASSSAGGPSEQFF. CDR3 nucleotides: TGTGCCAGCAGCTCCGCGGGGGGGCCCAGTGAGCAGTTCTTC.

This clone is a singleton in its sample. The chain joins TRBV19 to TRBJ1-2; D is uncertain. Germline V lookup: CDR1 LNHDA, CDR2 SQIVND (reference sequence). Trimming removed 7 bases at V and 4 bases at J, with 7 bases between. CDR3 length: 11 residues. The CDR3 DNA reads TGTGCCAGTACCGGAGGCTATGGCTACACCTTC. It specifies CASTGGYGYTF. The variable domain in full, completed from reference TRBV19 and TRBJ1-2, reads DGGITQSPKYLFRKEGQNVTLSCEQNLNHDAMYWYRQDPGQGLRLIYYSQIVNDFQKGDIAEGYSVSREKKESFPLTVTSAQKNPTAFYLCASTGGYGYTFGSGTRLTVV.

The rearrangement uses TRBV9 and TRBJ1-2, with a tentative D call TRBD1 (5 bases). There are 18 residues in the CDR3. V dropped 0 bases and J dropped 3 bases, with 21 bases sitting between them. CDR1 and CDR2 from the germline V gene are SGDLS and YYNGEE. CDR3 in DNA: TGTGCCAGCAGCGTAGACCCCATTATAGGGGTTAACGACTATGGCTACACCTTC. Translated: CASSVDPIIGVNDYGYTF.

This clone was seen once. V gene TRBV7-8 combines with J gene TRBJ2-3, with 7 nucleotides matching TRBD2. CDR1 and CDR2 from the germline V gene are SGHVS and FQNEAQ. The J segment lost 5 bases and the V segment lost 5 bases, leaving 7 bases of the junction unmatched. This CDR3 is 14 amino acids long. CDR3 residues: CASSGDGGIDTQYF. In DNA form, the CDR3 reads TGTGCCAGCAGCGGCGACGGGGGGATAGATACGCAGTATTTT.

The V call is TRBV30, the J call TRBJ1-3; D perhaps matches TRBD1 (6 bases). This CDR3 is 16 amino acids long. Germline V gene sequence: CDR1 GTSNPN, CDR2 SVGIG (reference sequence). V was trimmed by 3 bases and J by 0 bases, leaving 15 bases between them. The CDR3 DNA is TGTGCCTGGAGCCGATACGGCAGGGGCTCTGGAAACACCATATATTTT. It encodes CAWSRYGRGSGNTIYF.

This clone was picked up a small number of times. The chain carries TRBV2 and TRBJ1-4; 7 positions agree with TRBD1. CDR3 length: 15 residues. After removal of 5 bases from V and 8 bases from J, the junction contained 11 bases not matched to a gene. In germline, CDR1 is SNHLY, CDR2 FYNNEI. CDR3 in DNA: TGTGCCAGCAGTTTAACAGGGGCCCCGGGGGAAAAACTGTTTTTT. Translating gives CASSLTGAPGEKLFF.

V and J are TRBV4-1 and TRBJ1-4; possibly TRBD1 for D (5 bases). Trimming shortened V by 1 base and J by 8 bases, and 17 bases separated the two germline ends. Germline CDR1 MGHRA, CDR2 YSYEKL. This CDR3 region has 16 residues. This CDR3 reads CASSQALMGGNEKLFF. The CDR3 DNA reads TGCGCCAGCAGCCAAGCCCTGATGGGGGGGAACGAAAAACTGTTTTTT.

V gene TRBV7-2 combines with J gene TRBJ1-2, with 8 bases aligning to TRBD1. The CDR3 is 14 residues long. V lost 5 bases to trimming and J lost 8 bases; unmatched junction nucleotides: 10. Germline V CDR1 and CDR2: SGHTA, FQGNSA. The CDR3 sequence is CASSTPRGLDGYTF. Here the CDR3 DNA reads TGTGCCAGCAGCACCCCCAGGGGGCTCGACGGCTACACCTTC.

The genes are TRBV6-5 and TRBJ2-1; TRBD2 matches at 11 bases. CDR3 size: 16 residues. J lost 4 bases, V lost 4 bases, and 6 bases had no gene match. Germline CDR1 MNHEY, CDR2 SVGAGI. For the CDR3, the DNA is TGTGCCAGCAGTTTCTATAGCGGGGGGGAGTACAATGAGCAGTTCTTC. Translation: CASSFYSGGEYNEQFF.

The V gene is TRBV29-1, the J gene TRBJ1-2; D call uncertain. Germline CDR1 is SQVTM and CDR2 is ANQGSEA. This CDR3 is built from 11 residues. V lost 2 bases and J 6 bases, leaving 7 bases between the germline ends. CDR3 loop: CSVELRHGYTF. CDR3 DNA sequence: TGCAGCGTTGAACTCAGGCATGGCTACACCTTC.